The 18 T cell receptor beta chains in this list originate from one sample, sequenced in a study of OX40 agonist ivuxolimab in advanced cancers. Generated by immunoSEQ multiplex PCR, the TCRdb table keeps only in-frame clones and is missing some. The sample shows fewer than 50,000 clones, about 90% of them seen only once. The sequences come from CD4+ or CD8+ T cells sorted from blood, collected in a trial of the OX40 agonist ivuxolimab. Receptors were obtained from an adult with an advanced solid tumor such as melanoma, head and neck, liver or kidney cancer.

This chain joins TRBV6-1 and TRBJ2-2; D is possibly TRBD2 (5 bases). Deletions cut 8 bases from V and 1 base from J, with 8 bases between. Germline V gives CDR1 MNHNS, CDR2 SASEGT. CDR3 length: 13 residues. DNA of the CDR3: TGTGCCAGCGCCGAGGGGAACACCGGGGAGCTGTTTTTT. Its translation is CASAEGNTGELFF.

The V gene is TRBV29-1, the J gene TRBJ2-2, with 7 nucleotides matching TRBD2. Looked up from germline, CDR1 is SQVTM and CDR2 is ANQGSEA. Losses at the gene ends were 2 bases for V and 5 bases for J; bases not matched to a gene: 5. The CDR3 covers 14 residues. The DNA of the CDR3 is TGCAGCGTTGAATCGTCGGGAGGTACCGGGGAGCTGTTTTTT. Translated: CSVESSGGTGELFF.

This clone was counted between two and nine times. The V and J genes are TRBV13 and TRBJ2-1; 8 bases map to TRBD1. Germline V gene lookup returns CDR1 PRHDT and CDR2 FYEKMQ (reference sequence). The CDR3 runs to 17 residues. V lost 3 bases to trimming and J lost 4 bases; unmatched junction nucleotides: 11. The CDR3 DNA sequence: TGTGCCAGCAGCTTGGGTGCAGGGGGCGCCGGTTACAATGAGCAGTTCTTC. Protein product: CASSLGAGGAGYNEQFF.

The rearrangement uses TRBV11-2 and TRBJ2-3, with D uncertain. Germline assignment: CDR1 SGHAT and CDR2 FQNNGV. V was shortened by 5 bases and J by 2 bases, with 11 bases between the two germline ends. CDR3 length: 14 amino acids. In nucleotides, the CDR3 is TGTGCCAGCAGCCAAGTCAGGACCACAGATACGCAGTATTTT. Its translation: CASSQVRTTDTQYF.

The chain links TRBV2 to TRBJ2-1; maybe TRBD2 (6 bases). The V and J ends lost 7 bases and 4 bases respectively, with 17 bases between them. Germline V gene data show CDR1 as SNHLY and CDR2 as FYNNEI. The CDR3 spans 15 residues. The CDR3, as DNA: TGTGCCAGCACCCGAACGGCGGGGCTATACAATGAGCAGTTCTTC. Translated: CASTRTAGLYNEQFF.

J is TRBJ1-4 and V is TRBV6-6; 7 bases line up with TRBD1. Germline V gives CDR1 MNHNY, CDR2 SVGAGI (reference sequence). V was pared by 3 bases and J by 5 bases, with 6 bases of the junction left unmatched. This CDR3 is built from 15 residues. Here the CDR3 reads CASSYGDRENEKLFF. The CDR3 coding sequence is TGTGCCAGCAGTTATGGGGACAGAGAGAATGAAAAACTGTTTTTT.

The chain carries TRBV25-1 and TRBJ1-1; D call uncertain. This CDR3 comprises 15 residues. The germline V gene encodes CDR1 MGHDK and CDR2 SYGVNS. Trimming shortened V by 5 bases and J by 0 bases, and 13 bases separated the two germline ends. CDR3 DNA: TGTGCCAGCAGTTTCTCCCGACACCTGAACACTGAAGCTTTCTTT. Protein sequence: CASSFSRHLNTEAFF.

The CDR3: CASSETPMNTEAFF. CDR3 coding DNA: TGCGCCAGCAGTGAGACACCGATGAACACTGAAGCTTTCTTT. The J gene is TRBJ1-1, the V gene TRBV10-2, with no clear D. Germline CDR1 reads WSHSY; CDR2 reads SAAADI. The V end was cut by 2 bases, the J end by 0 bases, with 7 bases between. The CDR3 has 14 residues.

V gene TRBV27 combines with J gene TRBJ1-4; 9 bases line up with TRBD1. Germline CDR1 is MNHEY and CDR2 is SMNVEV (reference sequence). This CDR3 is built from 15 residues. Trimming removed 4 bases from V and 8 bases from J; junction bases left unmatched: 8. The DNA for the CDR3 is TGTGCCAGCAGTTCAGGGACAGGGATGGTGGAAAAACTGTTTTTT. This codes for CASSSGTGMVEKLFF.

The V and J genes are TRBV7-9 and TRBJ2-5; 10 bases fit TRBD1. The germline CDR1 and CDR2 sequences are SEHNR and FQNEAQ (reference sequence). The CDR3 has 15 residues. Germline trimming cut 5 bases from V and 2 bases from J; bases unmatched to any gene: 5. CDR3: CASSERDRGQETQYF. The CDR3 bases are TGTGCCAGCAGCGAAAGGGACAGGGGACAAGAGACCCAGTACTTC.

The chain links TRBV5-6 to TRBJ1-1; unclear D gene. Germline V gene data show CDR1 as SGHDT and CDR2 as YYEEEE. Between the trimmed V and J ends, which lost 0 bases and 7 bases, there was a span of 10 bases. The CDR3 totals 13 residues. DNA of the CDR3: TGTGCCAGCAGCTTGGTCTTGAGCGATGAAGCTTTCTTT. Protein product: CASSLVLSDEAFF.

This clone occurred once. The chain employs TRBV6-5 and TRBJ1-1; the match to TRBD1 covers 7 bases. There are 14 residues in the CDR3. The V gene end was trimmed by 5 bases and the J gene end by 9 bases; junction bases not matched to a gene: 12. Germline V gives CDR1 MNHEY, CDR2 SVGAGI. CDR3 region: CASSPGYRGKKAFF. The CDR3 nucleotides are TGTGCCAGCAGTCCGGGCTACAGGGGAAAGAAAGCTTTCTTT.

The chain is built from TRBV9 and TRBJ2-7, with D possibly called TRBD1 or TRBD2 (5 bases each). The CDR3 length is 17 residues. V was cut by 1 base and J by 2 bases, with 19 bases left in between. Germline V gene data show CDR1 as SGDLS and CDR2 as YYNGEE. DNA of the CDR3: TGTGCCAGCAGCGTAAGCTTCGGGGCGGACAAGCCCTACGAGCAGTACTTC. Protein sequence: CASSVSFGADKPYEQYF.

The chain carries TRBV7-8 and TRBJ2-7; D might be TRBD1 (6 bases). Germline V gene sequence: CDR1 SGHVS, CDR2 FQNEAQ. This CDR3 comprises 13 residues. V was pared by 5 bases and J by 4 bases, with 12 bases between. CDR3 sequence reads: CASSRRTAYEQYF. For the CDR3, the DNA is TGTGCCAGCAGCCGCCGGACAGCATACGAGCAGTACTTC.

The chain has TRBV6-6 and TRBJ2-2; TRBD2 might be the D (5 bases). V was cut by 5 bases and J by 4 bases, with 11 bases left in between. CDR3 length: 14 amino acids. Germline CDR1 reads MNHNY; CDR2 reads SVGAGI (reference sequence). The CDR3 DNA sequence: TGTGCCAGCAGTGAGGGCCACGGCACCGGGGAGCTGTTTTTT. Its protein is CASSEGHGTGELFF.

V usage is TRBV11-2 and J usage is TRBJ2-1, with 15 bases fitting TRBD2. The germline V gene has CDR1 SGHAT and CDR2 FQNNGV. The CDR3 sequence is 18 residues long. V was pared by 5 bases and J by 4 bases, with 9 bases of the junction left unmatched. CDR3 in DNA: TGTGCCAGCAGCGCCCCATCCGGACTAGCGGGAGGGTACAATGAGCAGTTCTTC. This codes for CASSAPSGLAGGYNEQFF. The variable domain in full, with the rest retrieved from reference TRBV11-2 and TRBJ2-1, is EAGVAQSPRYKIIEKRQSVAFWCNPISGHATLYWYQQILGQGPKLLIQFQNNGVVDDSQLPKDRFSAERLKGVDSTLKIQPAKLEDSAVYLCASSAPSGLAGGYNEQFFGPGTRLTVL.

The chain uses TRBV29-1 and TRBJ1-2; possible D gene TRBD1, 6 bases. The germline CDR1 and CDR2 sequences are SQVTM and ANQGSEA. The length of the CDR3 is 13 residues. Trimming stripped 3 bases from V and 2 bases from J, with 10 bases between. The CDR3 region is CSVEGQGNYGYTF. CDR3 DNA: TGCAGCGTTGAGGGGCAGGGGAACTATGGCTACACCTTC.

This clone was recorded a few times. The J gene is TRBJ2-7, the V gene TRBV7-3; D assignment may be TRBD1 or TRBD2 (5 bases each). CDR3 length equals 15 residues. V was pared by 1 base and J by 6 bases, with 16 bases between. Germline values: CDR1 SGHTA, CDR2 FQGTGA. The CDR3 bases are TGTGCCAGCAGCTTAATCGGCAGCGGCCAGGGCGAGCAGTACTTC. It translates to CASSLIGSGQGEQYF.